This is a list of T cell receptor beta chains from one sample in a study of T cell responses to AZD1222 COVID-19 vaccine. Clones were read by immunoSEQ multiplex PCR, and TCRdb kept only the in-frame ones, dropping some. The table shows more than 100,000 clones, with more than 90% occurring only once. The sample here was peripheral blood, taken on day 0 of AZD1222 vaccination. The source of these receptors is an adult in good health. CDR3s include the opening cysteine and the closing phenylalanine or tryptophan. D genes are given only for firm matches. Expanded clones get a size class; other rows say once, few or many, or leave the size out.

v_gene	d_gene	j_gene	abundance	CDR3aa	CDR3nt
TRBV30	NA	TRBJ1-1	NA	CAWEGLDWFISGAFF	TGTGCCTGGGAAGGATTGGACTGGTTTATTTCTGGAGCTTTCTTT
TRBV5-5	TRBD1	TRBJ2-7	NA	CASSPTGALEQYF	TGTGCCAGCAGCCCGACAGGGGCACTCGAGCAGTACTTC
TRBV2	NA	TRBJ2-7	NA	CASSDSGAYEQYF	TGTGCCAGCAGTGACTCGGGGGCCTACGAGCAGTACTTC
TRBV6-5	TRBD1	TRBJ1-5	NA	CASSRDRGYQPQHF	TGTGCCAGCAGTAGAGACAGGGGGTACCAGCCCCAGCATTTT
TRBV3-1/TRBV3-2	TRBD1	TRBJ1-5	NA	CASSPGQGKGQPQHF	TGTGCCAGCAGCCCGGGACAGGGAAAGGGGCAGCCCCAGCATTTT
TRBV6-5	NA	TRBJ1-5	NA	CASSERGEFQPQHF	TGTGCCAGCAGCGAGCGGGGGGAGTTTCAGCCCCAGCATTTT
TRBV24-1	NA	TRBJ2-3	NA	CATSETSTDTQYF	TGTGCCACCAGTGAGACTAGCACAGATACGCAGTATTTT
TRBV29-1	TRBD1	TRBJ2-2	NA	CSVGPGGGYTGELFF	TGCAGCGTTGGGCCAGGGGGCGGGTACACCGGGGAGCTGTTTTTT
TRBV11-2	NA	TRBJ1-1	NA	CASSSATPRAFF	TGTGCCAGCAGCTCAGCTACCCCACGAGCTTTCTTT
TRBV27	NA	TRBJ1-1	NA	CASTNGGWNTEAFF	TGTGCCAGTACGAACGGGGGATGGAACACTGAAGCTTTCTTT
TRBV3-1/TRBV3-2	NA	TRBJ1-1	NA	CASSQVGLPMNTEAFF	TGTGCCAGCAGCCAAGTAGGCCTTCCCATGAACACTGAAGCTTTCTTT
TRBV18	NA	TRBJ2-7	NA	CASSPPERYEQYF	TGTGCCAGCTCACCACCCGAGAGGTACGAGCAGTACTTC
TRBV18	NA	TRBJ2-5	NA	CASSPTGEETQYF	TGTGCCAGCTCACCTACGGGAGAAGAGACCCAGTACTTC
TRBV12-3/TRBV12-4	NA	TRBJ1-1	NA	CASSWGGTEAFF	TGTGCCAGCAGTTGGGGTGGCACTGAAGCTTTCTTT
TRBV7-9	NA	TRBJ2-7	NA	CASSLGGTSSGASYEQYF	TGTGCCAGCAGCTTAGGGGGCACTAGCTCCGGAGCCTCCTACGAGCAGTACTTC
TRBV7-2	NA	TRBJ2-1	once	CASSLVSGASSYNEQFF	TGTGCCAGCAGCTTAGTTTCAGGGGCGAGCTCCTACAATGAGCAGTTCTTC
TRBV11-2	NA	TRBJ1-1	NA	CASSPTPSVEAFF	TGTGCCAGCAGCCCCACGCCAAGTGTTGAAGCTTTCTTT
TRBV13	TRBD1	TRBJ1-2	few	CASSLDRGHGYTF	TGTGCCAGCAGCTTAGATAGGGGGCATGGCTACACCTTC
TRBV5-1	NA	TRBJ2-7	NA	CASSWLGNEQYF	TGCGCCAGCAGCTGGCTGGGGAACGAGCAGTACTTC
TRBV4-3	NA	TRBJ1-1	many	CASSQDRGSTEAFF	TGCGCCAGCAGCCAAGATCGGGGGTCAACTGAAGCTTTCTTT
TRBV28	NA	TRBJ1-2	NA	CASSRDRSNLYGYTF	TGTGCCAGCAGCCGCGACAGGTCAAATCTCTATGGCTACACCTTC
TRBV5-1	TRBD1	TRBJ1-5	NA	CASSLQGAEQPQHF	TGCGCCAGCAGCCTACAGGGGGCCGAACAGCCCCAGCATTTT
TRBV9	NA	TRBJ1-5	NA	CASSVGPGEAQPQHF	TGTGCCAGCAGCGTAGGTCCAGGGGAGGCTCAGCCCCAGCATTTT
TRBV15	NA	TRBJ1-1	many	CATSWGPYRNPRNTEAFF	TGTGCCACCAGCTGGGGGCCTTACAGGAATCCCCGAAACACTGAAGCTTTCTTT
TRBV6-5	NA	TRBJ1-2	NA	CASRNPGADNYGYTF	TGTGCCAGCAGGAACCCTGGGGCGGACAACTATGGCTACACCTTC
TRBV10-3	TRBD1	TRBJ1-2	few	CAIQGANYGYTF	TGTGCCATACAGGGGGCGAACTATGGCTACACCTTC
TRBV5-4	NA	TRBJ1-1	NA	CASSRGVGGRTEAFF	TGTGCCAGCAGCCGCGGCGTGGGGGGCCGGACTGAAGCTTTCTTT
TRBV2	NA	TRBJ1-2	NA	CASSWDIAYGYTF	TGTGCCAGCAGTTGGGACATCGCATATGGCTACACCTTC
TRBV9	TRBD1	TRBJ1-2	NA	CASSVGQGNSGYTF	TGTGCCAGCAGCGTCGGACAGGGGAACTCTGGCTACACCTTC
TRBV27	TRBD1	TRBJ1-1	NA	CASSPRLSGNRGQEAFF	TGTGCCAGCAGCCCCCGGTTATCGGGGAACAGGGGGCAGGAAGCTTTCTTT
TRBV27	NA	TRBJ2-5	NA	CASSGPGSRETQYF	TGTGCCAGCAGTGGACCAGGGTCCCGGGAGACCCAGTACTTC
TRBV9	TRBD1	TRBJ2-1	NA	CASSPRDRGSYNEQFF	TGTGCCAGCAGCCCCCGGGACAGGGGCTCCTACAATGAGCAGTTCTTC